The 14 T cell receptor beta chains below all came from one sample that was sequenced in a study of CD8 T cells in ankylosing spondylitis. MiXCR was run by TCRdb on the 5' RACE reads, yielding one entry per CDR3 protein. Here the sample spans approximately 130,000 distinct CDR3 sequences, roughly 8.8% being singletons. The specimen sequenced was blood, either unsorted or a sorted T cell fraction (not recorded which). The receptors were gathered from a male donor with ankylosing spondylitis or in good health (not recorded which).

This clonotype was seen many times. This chain links TRBV9 with TRBJ2-5; TRBD1 matches 11 bases. Per the germline V gene, CDR1 is SGDLS and CDR2 is YYNGEE. The CDR3 extends over 15 amino acids. V trimming: 3 bases; J trimming: 3 bases; junction bases outside the gene matches: 4. As DNA, the CDR3 is TGTGCCAGCAGCGCGGACAGGGGGCATGAAGAGACCCAGTACTTC. Amino acid sequence: CASSADRGHEETQYF. The complete variable domain, with remaining parts taken from reference TRBV9 and TRBJ2-5, reads DSGVTQTPKHLITATGQRVTLRCSPRSGDLSVYWYQQSLDQGLQFLIQYYNGEERAKGNILERFSAQQFPDLHSELNLSSLELGDSALYFCASSADRGHEETQYFGPGTRLLVL.

This chain uses TRBV10-3 with TRBJ2-7, with TRBD1 matching 8 bases. V lost 3 bases and J lost 6; bases outside the gene matches: 7. The length of the CDR3 is 14 residues. Germline loops: CDR1 ENHRY, CDR2 SYGVKD. The CDR3 nucleotides are TGTGCCATCAGTGAAACAGGGGGGCTTCTCGAGCAGTACTTC. This codes for CAISETGGLLEQYF.

The genes are TRBV29-1 and TRBJ2-7; 9 nucleotides agree with TRBD1. This CDR3 is built from 13 residues. Germline lookup yields CDR1 SQVTM and CDR2 ANQGSEA. J gave up 3 bases and V 4 bases, and 4 bases lay outside the gene matches. This chain's CDR3 is CSVGVGQGYEQYF. In DNA, the CDR3 is TGCAGCGTTGGGGTGGGACAGGGCTACGAGCAGTACTTC.

This clonotype was seen many times. The rearrangement links TRBV15 to TRBJ2-7, with D perhaps TRBD1 (6 bases). This CDR3 comprises 16 residues. The germline V gene has CDR1 LNHNV and CDR2 YYDKDF (reference sequence). V was clipped by 0 bases and J by 3 bases, with 15 bases between them. CDR3 nucleotide sequence: TGTGCCACCAGCAGAGAAGGGGGAAATTGGCTCTACGAGCAGTACTTC. It codes for CATSREGGNWLYEQYF.

Only a few counts were recorded for this clonotype. A much more abundant neighbour one base away suggests this may be a read error. The DNA of the CDR3 is TGCAGTGCTAGGCGCGACAGGGGGGTCCGTCAGTACTTC. This translates into CSARRDRGVRQYF. The V call is TRBV20-1, the J call TRBJ2-4, with TRBD1 matching over 9 bases. J was trimmed by 12 bases and V by 3 bases; bases with no gene match: 9. CDR3 size: 13 residues. Germline V gives CDR1 DFQATT, CDR2 SNEGSKA (reference sequence).

This clonotype showed up many times. The chain recombines TRBV12-3 or TRBV12-4 with TRBJ2-7; TRBD2 matches 12 bases. The junction had 4 bases not matched to a gene; V was cut back by 5 bases and J by 2 bases. The CDR3 runs 15 residues. The CDR3 DNA is TGTGCCAGCAGTACCCGGACTAGCGGGGCCTACGAGCAGTACTTC. It translates to CASSTRTSGAYEQYF.

The sample holds many counts of this clonotype. The DNA for the CDR3 is TGCAGTGCTCCGGACAGGGACTATGGCTACACCTTC. This gives the protein CSAPDRDYGYTF. The J gene is TRBJ1-2, the V gene TRBV20-1; TRBD1 matches at 8 bases. Germline CDR1 reads DFQATT; CDR2 reads SNEGSKA (reference sequence). Germline trimming cut 5 bases from V and 3 bases from J; bases unmatched to any gene: 2. CDR3 length: 12 amino acids.

This clonotype occurred many times. J is TRBJ2-3 and V is TRBV12-3 or TRBV12-4; TRBD1 might be the D (6 bases). This CDR3 spans 17 amino acids. V was shortened by 6 bases and J by 6 bases, with 25 bases between the two germline ends. The CDR3 protein is CASSFYGNRERGDTQYF. The CDR3 DNA reads as TGTGCCAGCAGCTTTTACGGTAACAGGGAGAGAGGCGATACGCAGTATTTT.

In its sample, this clonotype was seen many times. This CDR3 is CASSQAEETQYF. The CDR3 DNA is TGTGCCAGCAGCCAAGCCGAAGAGACCCAGTACTTC. This chain connects TRBV3-1 to TRBJ2-5; the D is unclear. The CDR3 spans 12 residues. V lost 1 base, J lost 3 bases, and 3 bases lay in between. Germline-derived CDR1 and CDR2 are LGHDT and YNNKEL (reference sequence).

This chain joins TRBV7-9 and TRBJ2-1; the D gene is possibly TRBD2 (6 bases). V dropped 5 bases and J dropped 13 bases, with 15 bases sitting between them. CDR3 length: 12 residues. Germline CDR1 and CDR2: SEHNR and FQNEAQ (reference sequence). The DNA of the CDR3 is TGTGCCAGCAGCCTCTCTCCCGCGGGACAGTTCTTC. It specifies CASSLSPAGQFF.

The rearrangement links TRBV7-3 to TRBJ2-7; D is perhaps TRBD2 (6 bases). The CDR3 length is 12 residues. Trimming shortened V by 5 bases and J by 8 bases, and 13 bases separated the two germline ends. Germline V gene data show CDR1 as SGHTA and CDR2 as FQGTGA. CDR3 sequence: CASSHFGGKQYF. The CDR3 region has the DNA TGTGCCAGCAGCCACTTTGGGGGGAAGCAGTACTTC. Filled out from reference TRBV7-3 and TRBJ2-7, the complete variable domain reads GAGVSQTPSNKVTEKGKYVELRCDPISGHTALYWYRQSLGQGPEFLIYFQGTGAADDSGLPNDRFFAVRPEGSVSTLKIQRTERGDSAVYLCASSHFGGKQYFGPGTRLTVT.

The genes are TRBV4-2 and TRBJ1-2; 8 nucleotides align to TRBD1. From germline, CDR1 is LGHNA and CDR2 YNFKEQ. V shed 8 bases, J shed 3 bases, and the junction held 11 bases outside the gene matches. The CDR3 is 15 amino acids. The DNA for the CDR3 is TGTGCCAGCGGATCAACCCAGGGGGCTGACTATGGCTACACCTTC. It translates to CASGSTQGADYGYTF.

This clonotype has ten or more counts. This chain links TRBV19 with TRBJ2-5; D not resolved. Germline CDR1 LNHDA, CDR2 SQIVND (reference sequence). The CDR3 is made up of 13 amino acids. Trimming left V 5 bases short and J 4 bases short, with 11 bases between. CDR3 amino acids: CASSQGWRETQYF. For the CDR3, the DNA is TGTGCCAGTAGTCAAGGATGGAGAGAGACCCAGTACTTC.

This clonotype was seen repeatedly, ten times or more. The chain is built from TRBV12-3 or TRBV12-4 and TRBJ1-4; D ambiguous. Trimming removed 3 bases at V and 10 bases at J, with 18 bases between. The CDR3 is made up of 15 amino acids. The CDR3 loop reads CASSFRPPGVGKLFF. The CDR3 DNA reads TGTGCCAGCAGTTTTCGGCCTCCCGGAGTGGGAAAACTGTTTTTT.